This T cell receptor beta chain originates from a study of T cell repertoires in cytomegalovirus infection. Across the whole study: Based on public TCR beta signatures, there were indications of CMV infection and of a matching HLA type. The study, taken as a whole, reports: CMV-specific HLA-C-restricted TCR beta clonotypes dominated the ex vivo response.

Concerning this clonotype itself: Its cognate antigen is unknown.

J was trimmed by 2 bases and V by 4 bases; bases with no gene match: 4. CDR3 length: 14 amino acids. Germline lookup yields CDR1 SGHRS and CDR2 YFSETQ. TCRdb re-analysed the reads in MiXCR, keeping a single row per CDR3 protein. The sample yields a few hundred thousand distinct CDR3 sequences, around a sixth seen once. This TCR derives from a human donor in good health (CMV status not recorded). Some clones in this sample may be carry-over from other donors' samples. The sequencing input was PBMCs. The chain joins TRBV5-1 to TRBJ2-7; 9 bases are shared with TRBD1. CDR3 in amino acids: CASSRTGDPYEQYF. The DNA of the CDR3 is TGCGCCAGCAGCCGGACAGGGGACCCCTACGAGCAGTACTTC. The full variable domain, in which reference TRBV5-1 and TRBJ2-7 provide the parts outside the CDR3, is KAGVTQTPRYLIKTRGQQVTLSCSPISGHRSVSWYQQTPGQGLQFLFEYFSETQRNKGNFPGRFSGRQFSNSRSEMNVSTLELGDSALYLCASSRTGDPYEQYFGPGTRLTVT.